Listed below are T cell receptor beta chains from one sample, sequenced in a study of regulatory and conventional T cells in RAG deficiency. The method was immunoSEQ multiplex PCR; TCRdb's version includes in-frame clones alone and lacks a portion of them. The data hold about 9,100 clones, with about 93% observed a single time. The sample taken for sequencing was CD4+ effector T cells sorted from blood. The receptors here all came from a human donor with RAG deficiency presenting as severe combined immunodeficiency. The CDR3 runs from the conserved cysteine through the conserved F or W. A D gene is named only where the DNA matches it firmly. Clone sizes are given selectively: once, few, many, or a class where the clone is expanded.

>NA|TRBV18|NA|TRBJ2-6
CASSPLPDSSGANVLTF
TGTGCCAGCTCACCACTTCCCGACAGCTCTGGGGCCAACGTCCTGACTTTC
>NA|TRBV2|NA|TRBJ2-3
CASSDAWGTDTQYF
TGTGCCAGCAGTGACGCCTGGGGTACAGATACGCAGTATTTT
>NA|TRBV5-1|NA|TRBJ2-1
CASKGGSTYNEQFF
TGCGCCAGCAAGGGGGGATCCACCTACAATGAGCAGTTCTTC
>TRBD1|TRBV7-9|NA|TRBJ2-7
CASSLDRGYEQYF
TGTGCCAGCAGCTTGGACAGGGGTTACGAGCAGTACTTC
>NA|TRBV20-1|NA|TRBJ2-3
CSASPDTQYF
TGCAGTGCTAGCCCAGATACGCAGTATTTT
>TRBD2|TRBV4-3|NA|TRBJ2-3
CASSQAAGVHLTDTQYF
TGCGCCAGCAGCCAAGCGGCGGGGGTCCACCTCACAGATACGCAGTATTTT
>TRBD1|TRBV6-6|NA|TRBJ2-5
CASRYSGTVQETQYF
TGTGCCAGCAGATACTCCGGGACAGTACAAGAGACCCAGTACTTC
>NA|TRBV28|once|TRBJ1-1
CASSFWFRETEAFF
TGTGCCAGCAGTTTTTGGTTCAGGGAGACTGAAGCTTTCTTT
>NA|TRBV7-9|NA|TRBJ1-4
CASSLRTGMGEKLFF
TGTGCCAGCAGCTTGCGAACAGGGATGGGTGAAAAACTGTTTTTT
>NA|TRBV10-1|NA|TRBJ2-2
CASSKTGNTGELFF
TGCGCCAGCAGTAAGACAGGGAACACCGGGGAGCTGTTTTTT
>NA|TRBV5-1|NA|TRBJ2-2
CASSPGFTGELFF
TGCGCCAGCAGCCCGGGATTCACCGGGGAGCTGTTTTTT
>NA|TRBV14|NA|TRBJ2-7
CASSHTYEQYF
TGTGCCAGCAGCCACACCTACGAGCAGTACTTC
>NA|TRBV4-2|NA|TRBJ2-3
CASSQDGDTQYF
TGTGCCAGCAGCCAAGATGGAGATACGCAGTATTTT
>NA|TRBV11-3|NA|TRBJ2-5
CASSLDGRGTQYF
TGTGCCAGCAGCTTAGACGGACGCGGGACCCAGTACTTC
>NA|TRBV28|NA|TRBJ2-5
CASSRPRGGLRAETQYF
TGTGCCAGCAGTCGACCCAGGGGGGGGCTCCGGGCCGAGACCCAGTACTTC
>TRBD1|TRBV19|NA|TRBJ2-1
CASSIDHRGLGNNEQFF
TGTGCCAGTAGTATAGATCACAGGGGGTTAGGGAACAATGAGCAGTTCTTC
>TRBD1|TRBV27|NA|TRBJ2-6
CASSFRTGSSGANVLTF
TGTGCCAGCAGTTTCCGGACAGGTTCCTCTGGGGCCAACGTCCTGACTTTC
>NA|TRBV30|NA|TRBJ2-4
CAWSPPRTALAKNIQYF
TGTGCCTGGAGTCCCCCTAGGACAGCCTTAGCCAAAAACATTCAGTACTTC
>NA|TRBV7-9|NA|TRBJ2-5
CASSLNRQETQYF
TGTGCCAGCAGCTTAAACAGGCAAGAGACCCAGTACTTC
>NA|TRBV7-8|NA|TRBJ2-1
CASSLALTYNEQFF
TGTGCCAGCAGCTTAGCACTGACCTACAATGAGCAGTTCTTC
>NA|TRBV5-1|NA|TRBJ2-5
CASSFGYQETQYF
TGCGCCAGCAGCTTCGGGTACCAAGAGACCCAGTACTTC
>NA|TRBV4-3|NA|TRBJ2-1
CASSQGGVREQFF
TGCGCCAGCAGCCAAGGAGGGGTACGGGAGCAGTTCTTC
>NA|TRBV5-1|NA|TRBJ2-5
CASSLSSGYSQETQYF
TGCGCCAGCAGCTTGAGTTCAGGGTATAGCCAAGAGACCCAGTACTTC